This T cell receptor beta chain was observed in a study of OX40 agonist ivuxolimab in advanced cancers. From germline, CDR1 is MNHEY and CDR2 SMNVEV (reference sequence). The length of the CDR3 is 18 residues. V dropped 2 bases and J dropped 3; count of bases not matched to a gene: 10. To note about this clone: The antigen is not known.

Using immunoSEQ multiplex PCR, the repertoire was profiled, and TCRdb retains in-frame clones only, with some absent. This table holds fewer than 60,000 clones, about 85% found once. General study points: Antigen specificity was not determined for the expanded peripheral T cells. Averaging showed that CD8+ T cells had more expanded clones than CD4+ did.

With autoimmune disease history or systemic immunosuppression, patients were excluded. The source was CD4+ or CD8+ T cells sorted from blood, collected in a trial of the OX40 agonist ivuxolimab. The V gene is TRBV27, the J gene TRBJ1-3, with TRBD1 matching 10 bases. The sequence was obtained from an adult with an advanced solid tumor such as melanoma, head and neck, liver or kidney cancer. The CDR3 loop is CASSLTGTGVSYGNTIYF. In nucleotides, the CDR3 is TGTGCCAGCAGTTTAACCGGGACAGGGGTTTCGTATGGAAACACCATATATTTT.